The source of this T cell receptor beta chain is a study of cytomegalovirus exposure and HLA in healthy donors. For this clone: The antigen remains undetermined.

Study-wide points: A cluster of highly shared sequence variants was likely a sequencing artifact.

This CDR3 contains 18 residues. V lost 4 bases and J lost 1; bases outside the gene matches: 13. Germline V lookup: CDR1 SGDLS, CDR2 YYNGEE. The PCR used 60 Vbeta and 13 Jbeta primers. The table came from immunoSEQ multiplex PCR; TCRdb's copy has only in-frame clones and leaves some out. There are around 300,000 clones in the sample; 65% to 85% occur only once, and under 3% lies in the top ten. This chain links TRBV9 with TRBJ2-5, with TRBD1 matching over 10 bases. The clonotype was recovered from a female donor in good health and CMV-seronegative. Input material: PBMCs. The CDR3 protein is CASSTRQRRDRGQETQYF. The CDR3, as DNA: TGTGCCAGCAGCACCCGACAGCGACGGGACAGGGGCCAAGAGACCCAGTACTTC.